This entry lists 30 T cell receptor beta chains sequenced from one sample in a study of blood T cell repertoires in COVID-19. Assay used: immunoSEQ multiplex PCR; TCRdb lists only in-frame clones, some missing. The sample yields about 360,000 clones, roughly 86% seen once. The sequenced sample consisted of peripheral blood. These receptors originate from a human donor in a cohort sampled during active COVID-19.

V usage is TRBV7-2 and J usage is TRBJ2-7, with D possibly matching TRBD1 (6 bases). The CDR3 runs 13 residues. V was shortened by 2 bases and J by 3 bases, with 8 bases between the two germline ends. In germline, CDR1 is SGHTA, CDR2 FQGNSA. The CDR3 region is CASSLNRDYEQYF. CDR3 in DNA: TGTGCCAGCAGCTTAAACAGGGACTACGAGCAGTACTTC.

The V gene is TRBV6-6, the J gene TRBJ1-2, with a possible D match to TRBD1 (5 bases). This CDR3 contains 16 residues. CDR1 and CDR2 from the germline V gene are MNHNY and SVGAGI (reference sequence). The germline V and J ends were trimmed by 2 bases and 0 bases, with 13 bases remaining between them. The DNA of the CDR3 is TGTGCCAGCAGTTACAAGGAGGGGACGGCTAACTATGGCTACACCTTC. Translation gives CASSYKEGTANYGYTF.

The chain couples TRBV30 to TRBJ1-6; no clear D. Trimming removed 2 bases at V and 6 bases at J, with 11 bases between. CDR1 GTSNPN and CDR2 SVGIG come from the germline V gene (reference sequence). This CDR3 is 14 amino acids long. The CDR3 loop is CAWSRAGINSPLHF. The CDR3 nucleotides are TGTGCCTGGAGTAGAGCCGGGATTAATTCACCCCTCCACTTT. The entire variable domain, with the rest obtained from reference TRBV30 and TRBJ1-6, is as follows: SQTIHQWPATLVQPVGSPLSLECTVEGTSNPNLYWYRQAAGRGLQLLFYSVGIGQISSEVPQNLSASRPQDRQFILSSKKLLLSDSGFYLCAWSRAGINSPLHFGNGTRLTVT.

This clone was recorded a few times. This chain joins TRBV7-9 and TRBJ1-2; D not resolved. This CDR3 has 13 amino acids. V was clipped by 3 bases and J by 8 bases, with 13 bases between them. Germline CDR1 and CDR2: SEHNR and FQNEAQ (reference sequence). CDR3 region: CASSFGEMGGYTF. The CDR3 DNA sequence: TGTGCCAGCAGCTTCGGGGAGATGGGCGGCTACACCTTC.

The CDR3: CASSSTTGTGADTQYF. The CDR3 bases are TGTGCCAGCAGCTCGACGACCGGGACAGGGGCCGATACGCAGTATTTT. The rearrangement links TRBV3-1 (or the pseudogene TRBV3-2) to TRBJ2-3, with 10 nucleotides matching TRBD1. The length of the CDR3 is 16 residues. V was pared by 5 bases and J by 6 bases, with 11 bases of the junction left unmatched. Germline-derived CDR1 and CDR2 are LGHDT and YNNKEL (reference sequence).

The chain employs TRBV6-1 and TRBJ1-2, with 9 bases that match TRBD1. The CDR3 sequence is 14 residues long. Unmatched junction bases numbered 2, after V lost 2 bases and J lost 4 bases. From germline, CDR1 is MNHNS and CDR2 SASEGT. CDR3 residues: CASSERGQGYGYTF. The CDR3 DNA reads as TGTGCCAGCAGTGAAAGGGGACAGGGCTATGGCTACACCTTC.

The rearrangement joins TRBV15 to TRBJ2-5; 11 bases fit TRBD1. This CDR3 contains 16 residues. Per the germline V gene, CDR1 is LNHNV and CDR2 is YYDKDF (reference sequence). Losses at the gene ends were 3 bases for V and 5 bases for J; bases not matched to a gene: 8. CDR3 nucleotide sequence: TGTGCCACCAGCAGGGCCGGGACAGGGGGTAGGGAGACCCAGTACTTC. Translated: CATSRAGTGGRETQYF.

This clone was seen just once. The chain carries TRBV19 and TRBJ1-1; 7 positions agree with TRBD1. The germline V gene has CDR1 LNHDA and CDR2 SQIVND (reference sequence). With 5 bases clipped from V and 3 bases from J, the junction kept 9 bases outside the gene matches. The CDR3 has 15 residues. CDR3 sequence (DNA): TGTGCCAGTAGTGCCCAAGGGACAGATGACACTGAAGCTTTCTTT. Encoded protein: CASSAQGTDDTEAFF.

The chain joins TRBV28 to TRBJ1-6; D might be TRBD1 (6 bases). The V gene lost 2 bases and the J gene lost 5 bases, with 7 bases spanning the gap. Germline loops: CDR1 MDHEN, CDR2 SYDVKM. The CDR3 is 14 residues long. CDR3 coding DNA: TGTGCCAGCAGTTTAACAGGGAATAATTCACCCCTCCACTTT. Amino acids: CASSLTGNNSPLHF.

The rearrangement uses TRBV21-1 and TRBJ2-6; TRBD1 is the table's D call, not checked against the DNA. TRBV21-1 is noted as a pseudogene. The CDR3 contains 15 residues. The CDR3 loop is CASSSYRAGANVLTF. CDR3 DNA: TGTGCCAGCAGCAGCTACAGGGCTGGGGCCAACGTCCTGACTTTC.

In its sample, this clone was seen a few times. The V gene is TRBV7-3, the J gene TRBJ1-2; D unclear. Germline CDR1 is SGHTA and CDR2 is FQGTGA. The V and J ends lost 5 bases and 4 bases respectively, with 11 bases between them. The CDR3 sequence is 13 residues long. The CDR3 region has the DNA TGTGCCAGCAGCCCCGGACTCCTCTATGGCTACACCTTC. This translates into CASSPGLLYGYTF.

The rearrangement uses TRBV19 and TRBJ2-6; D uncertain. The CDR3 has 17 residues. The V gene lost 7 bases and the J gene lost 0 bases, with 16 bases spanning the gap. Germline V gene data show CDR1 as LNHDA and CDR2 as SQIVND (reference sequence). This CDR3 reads CASIGRPQSSGANVLTF. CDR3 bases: TGTGCCAGTATAGGCAGGCCCCAATCCTCTGGGGCCAACGTCCTGACTTTC.

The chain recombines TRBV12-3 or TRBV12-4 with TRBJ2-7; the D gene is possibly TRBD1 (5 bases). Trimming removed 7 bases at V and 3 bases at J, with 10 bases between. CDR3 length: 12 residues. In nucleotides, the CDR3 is TGTGCCAGCACCCAGGGCGGCTACGAGCAGTACTTC. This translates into CASTQGGYEQYF.

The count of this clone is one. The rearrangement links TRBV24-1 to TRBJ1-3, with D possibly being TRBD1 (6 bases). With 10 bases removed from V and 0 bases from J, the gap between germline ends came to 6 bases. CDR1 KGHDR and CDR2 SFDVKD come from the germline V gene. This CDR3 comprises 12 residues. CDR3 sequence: CATGGSGNTIYF. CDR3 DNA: TGTGCCACAGGGGGCTCTGGAAACACCATATATTTT.

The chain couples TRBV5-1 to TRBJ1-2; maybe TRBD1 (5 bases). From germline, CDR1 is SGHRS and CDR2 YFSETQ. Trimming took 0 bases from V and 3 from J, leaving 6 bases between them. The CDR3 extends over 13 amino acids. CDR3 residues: CASSLVQDYGYTF. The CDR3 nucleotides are TGCGCCAGCAGCTTGGTACAGGACTATGGCTACACCTTC.

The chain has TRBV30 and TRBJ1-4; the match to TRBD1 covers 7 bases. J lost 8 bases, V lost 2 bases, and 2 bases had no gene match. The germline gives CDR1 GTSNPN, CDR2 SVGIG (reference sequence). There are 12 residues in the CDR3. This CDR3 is CAWSRGQEKLFF. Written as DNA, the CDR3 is TGTGCCTGGAGTCGGGGACAGGAAAAACTGTTTTTT.

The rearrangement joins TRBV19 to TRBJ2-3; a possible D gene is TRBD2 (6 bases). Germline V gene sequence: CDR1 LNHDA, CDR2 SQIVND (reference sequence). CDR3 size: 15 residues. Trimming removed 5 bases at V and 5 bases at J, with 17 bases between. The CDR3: CASSWGDRLGDTQYF. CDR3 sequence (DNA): TGTGCCAGTAGTTGGGGGGACCGCTTAGGAGATACGCAGTATTTT.

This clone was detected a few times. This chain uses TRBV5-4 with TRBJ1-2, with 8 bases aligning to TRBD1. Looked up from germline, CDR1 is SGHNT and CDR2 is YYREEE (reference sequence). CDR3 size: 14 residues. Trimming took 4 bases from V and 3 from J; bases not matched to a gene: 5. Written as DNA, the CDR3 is TGTGCCAGCAGCACAGGGGGGCAAGACTATGGCTACACCTTC. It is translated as CASSTGGQDYGYTF. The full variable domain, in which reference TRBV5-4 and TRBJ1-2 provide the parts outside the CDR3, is ETGVTQSPTHLIKTRGQQVTLRCSSQSGHNTVSWYQQALGQGPQFIFQYYREEENGRGNFPPRFSGLQFPNYSSELNVNALELDDSALYLCASSTGGQDYGYTFGSGTRLTVV.

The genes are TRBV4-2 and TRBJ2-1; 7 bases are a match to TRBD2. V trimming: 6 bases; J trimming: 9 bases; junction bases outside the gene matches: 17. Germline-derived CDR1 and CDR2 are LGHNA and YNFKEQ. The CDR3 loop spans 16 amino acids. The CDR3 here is CASSLPSWGRAGEQFF. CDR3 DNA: TGTGCCAGCAGTCTCCCCAGTTGGGGGAGGGCGGGTGAGCAGTTCTTC.

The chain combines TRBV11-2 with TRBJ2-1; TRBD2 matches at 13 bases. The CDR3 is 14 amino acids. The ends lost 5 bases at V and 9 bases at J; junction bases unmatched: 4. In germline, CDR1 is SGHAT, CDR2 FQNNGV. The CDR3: CASSRTSGSFEQFF. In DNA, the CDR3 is TGTGCCAGCAGCCGGACTAGCGGGAGCTTTGAGCAGTTCTTC. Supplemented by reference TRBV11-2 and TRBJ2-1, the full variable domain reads EAGVAQSPRYKIIEKRQSVAFWCNPISGHATLYWYQQILGQGPKLLIQFQNNGVVDDSQLPKDRFSAERLKGVDSTLKIQPAKLEDSAVYLCASSRTSGSFEQFFGPGTRLTVL.

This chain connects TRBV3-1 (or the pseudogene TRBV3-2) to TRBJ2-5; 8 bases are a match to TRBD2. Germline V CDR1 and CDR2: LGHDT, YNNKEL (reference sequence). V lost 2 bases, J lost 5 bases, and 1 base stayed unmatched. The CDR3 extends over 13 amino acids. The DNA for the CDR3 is TGTGCCAGCAGCCAATCTAGCGGGGAGACCCAGTACTTC. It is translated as CASSQSSGETQYF.

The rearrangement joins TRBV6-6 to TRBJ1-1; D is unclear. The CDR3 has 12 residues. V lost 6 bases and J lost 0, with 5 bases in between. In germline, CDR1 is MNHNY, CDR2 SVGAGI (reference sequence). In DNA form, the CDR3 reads TGTGCCAGCAGCTTAATGAACACTGAAGCTTTCTTT. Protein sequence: CASSLMNTEAFF.

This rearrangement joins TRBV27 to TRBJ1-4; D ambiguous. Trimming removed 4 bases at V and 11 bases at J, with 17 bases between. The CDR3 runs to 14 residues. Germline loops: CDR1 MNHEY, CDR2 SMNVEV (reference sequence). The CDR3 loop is CASSWVRGRSKLFF. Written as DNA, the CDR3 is TGTGCCAGCAGTTGGGTTAGAGGGAGAAGCAAACTGTTTTTT.

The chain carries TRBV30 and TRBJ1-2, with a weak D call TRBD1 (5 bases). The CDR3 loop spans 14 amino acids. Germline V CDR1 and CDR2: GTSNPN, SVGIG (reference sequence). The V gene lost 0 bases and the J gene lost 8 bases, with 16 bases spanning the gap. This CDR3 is CAWSVGINRSGYTF. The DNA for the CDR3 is TGTGCCTGGAGTGTGGGGATAAACAGGTCCGGCTACACCTTC.

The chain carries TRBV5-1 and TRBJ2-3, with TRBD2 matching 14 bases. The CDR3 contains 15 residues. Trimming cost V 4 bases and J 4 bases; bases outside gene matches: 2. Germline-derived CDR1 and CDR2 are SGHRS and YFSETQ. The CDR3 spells CASSQGLAGADTQYF. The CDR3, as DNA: TGCGCCAGCAGCCAGGGACTAGCGGGGGCAGATACGCAGTATTTT.

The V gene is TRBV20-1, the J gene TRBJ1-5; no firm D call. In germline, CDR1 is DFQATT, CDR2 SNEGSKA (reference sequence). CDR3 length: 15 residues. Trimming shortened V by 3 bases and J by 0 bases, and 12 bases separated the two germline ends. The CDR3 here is CSASEGVGSNQPQHF. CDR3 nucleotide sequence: TGCAGTGCTAGTGAGGGAGTCGGTAGCAATCAGCCCCAGCATTTT.

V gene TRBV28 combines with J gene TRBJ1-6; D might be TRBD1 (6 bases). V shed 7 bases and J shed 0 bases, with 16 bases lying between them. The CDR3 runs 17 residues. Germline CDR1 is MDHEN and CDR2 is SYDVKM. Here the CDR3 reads CASNLGARSSYNSPLHF. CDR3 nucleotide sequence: TGTGCCAGCAACTTGGGGGCCCGAAGCTCCTATAATTCACCCCTCCACTTT.

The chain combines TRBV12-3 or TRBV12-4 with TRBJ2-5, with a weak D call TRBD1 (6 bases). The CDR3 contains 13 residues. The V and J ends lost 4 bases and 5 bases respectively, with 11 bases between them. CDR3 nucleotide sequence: TGTGCCAGCAGTTGGACAGCTACGGAGACCCAGTACTTC. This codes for CASSWTATETQYF.

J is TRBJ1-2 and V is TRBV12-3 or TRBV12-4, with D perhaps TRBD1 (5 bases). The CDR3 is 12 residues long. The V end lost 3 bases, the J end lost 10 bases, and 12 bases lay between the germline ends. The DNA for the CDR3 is TGTGCCAGCAGTTTTTTGCGAGGACACTACACCTTC. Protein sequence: CASSFLRGHYTF.

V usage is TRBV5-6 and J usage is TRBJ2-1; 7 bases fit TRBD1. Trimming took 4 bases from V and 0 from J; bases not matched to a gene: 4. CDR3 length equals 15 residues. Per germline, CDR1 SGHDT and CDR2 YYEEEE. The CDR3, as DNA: TGTGCCAGCAGCATCCGGGACAGCTCCTACAATGAGCAGTTCTTC. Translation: CASSIRDSSYNEQFF.